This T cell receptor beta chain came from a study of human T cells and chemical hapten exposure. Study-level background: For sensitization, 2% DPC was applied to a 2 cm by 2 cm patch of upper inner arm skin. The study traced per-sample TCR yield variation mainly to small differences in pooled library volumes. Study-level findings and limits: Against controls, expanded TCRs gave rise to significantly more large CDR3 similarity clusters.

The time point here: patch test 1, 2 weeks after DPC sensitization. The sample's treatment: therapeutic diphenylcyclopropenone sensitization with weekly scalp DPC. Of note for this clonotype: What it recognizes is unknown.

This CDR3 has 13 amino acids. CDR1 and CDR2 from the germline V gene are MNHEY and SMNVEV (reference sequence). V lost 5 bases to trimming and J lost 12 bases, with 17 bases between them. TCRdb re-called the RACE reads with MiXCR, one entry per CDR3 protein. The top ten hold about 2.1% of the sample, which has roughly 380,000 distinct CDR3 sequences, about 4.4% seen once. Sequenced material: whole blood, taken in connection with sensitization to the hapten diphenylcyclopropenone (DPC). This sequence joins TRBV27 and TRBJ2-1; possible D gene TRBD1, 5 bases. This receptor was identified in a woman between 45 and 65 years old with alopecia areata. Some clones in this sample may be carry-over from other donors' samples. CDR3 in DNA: TGTGCCAGCAGTCCCCACCCGACTCAGGGGCAGTTCTTC. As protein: CASSPHPTQGQFF.